This TCR beta chain was sequenced during a study of Ad26.COV2.S vaccination and SARS-CoV-2 variants (dated by TCRdb to 2020 to 2023). Turning to the overall study: Vaccine-arm donors came from COV1001, a multicentre, randomized, double-blind, placebo-controlled phase I-IIa trial of Ad26.COV2.S in healthy adults. Dosing of Ad26.COV2.S was intramuscular, at either 5x10^10 or 1x10^11 viral particles, delivered as one shot or as two shots spaced 56 days apart. TCRbeta repertoire sequencing was used to assess the specificity and breadth of SARS-CoV-2-reactive T cell receptors after Ad26.COV2.S vaccination. The TCR-sequenced set comprised approximately 32 samples: about 19 Ad26.COV2.S vaccine recipients, 5 placebo recipients and 8 SARS-CoV-2 convalescent individuals. Trial participants were randomized into five groups of five: low-dose or high-dose Ad26.COV2.S given once or twice, or placebo on both occasions. Investigators remained blinded to trial group allocation during experiments and outcome assessment.

The immunoSEQ Assay was used to sequence TCRbeta CDR3 regions. After extraction, genomic DNA underwent amplification by bias-controlled multiplex PCR, followed by high-throughput sequencing. From the authors' description of their analysis: To quantify the absolute abundance of each unique TCRbeta CDR3 region, sequences were collapsed and filtered. T cell fraction was estimated by normalization of TCRbeta template counts to usable DNA, with usable DNA being measured through amplification of reference genes present in all nucleated cells. Repertoire TCRs were annotated as SARS-CoV-2-specific by exact matching of V gene, CDR3 amino acid sequence and J gene to a known reactive TCR set. The reference SARS-CoV-2 TCR set was derived from MIRA and filtered for enrichment in COVID-19-positive ImmuneCODE repertoires, a step that removed public or cross-reactive TCRs. Drawing on the MIRA antigens, annotated TCRs were analysed further at the level of specific ORF or position within ORF. Breadth was defined as the number of annotated unique rearrangements divided by the total number of unique productive rearrangements, and depth was defined as the summed frequency of the annotated unique rearrangements. Two-sided Wilcoxon rank-sum tests were applied when comparing TCR breadth between groups. TCRdb limited this immuneACCESS table to in-frame rearrangements with V and J called. A share of clones is missing; checked studies link under half to unresolved V genes, and the rest is unexplained. V and J calls and clone size are those listed in that table; D and trimming were worked out from the DNA. For this sample the table gives approximately 350,000 clones, of which under 90% were detected only once. The leading ten clones occupy about 7.4% of the sample.

CDR1 is given as MNHEY and CDR2 as SMNVEV, both from the germline V gene (reference sequence). Counted from cysteine to phenylalanine, this CDR3 has 13 amino acids. The CDR3 DNA has 39 bases and is translated from base 1. V is cut by 5 bases and J by 2 bases, and the space between the germline ends is 9 bases. Reading the label with the study, this specimen's treatment or condition is: around 19 received Ad26.COV2.S at low or high dose, single or two shots; several received placebo; per-sample allocation not given. Repertoires of vaccine and placebo recipients were sequenced from samples taken on day 63 after the first injection. In Cohort 1b, about 27 adults aged 18-55 years were enrolled at a single site in Boston, USA, between 29 July and 7 August 2020. Ad26.COV2.S was a replication-incompetent adenovirus type 26 vector that expressed a prefusion-stabilized SARS-CoV-2 spike protein derived from the original Wuhan strain.

As to this clone: This clone's antigen is unknown. No per-base quality is available; no much larger clone lies one base away.

What the research found in general, with its limitations: The authors noted that total T cell responses may have been underestimated by the TCR breadth and depth analyses. The study lacked the statistical power to compare responses across vaccine doses or regimens. Spike-specific TCR breadth was higher in Ad26.COV2.S recipients than in placebo recipients (P = 0.0014). Substantial breadth of spike-specific CD8+ and CD4+ T cell responses was reported after vaccination. Non-spike TCR breadth was comparable between vaccine and placebo recipients, consistent with the vaccine containing only spike.

This material consisted of peripheral blood, taken in a trial of Ad26.COV2.S vaccine versus placebo. The chain joins TRBV27 to TRBJ2-5; perhaps TRBD2 is the D gene, with 6 bases matching. The sequence derives from a person between 18 and 65 years old who received the Ad26.COV2.S COVID-19 vaccine or a placebo. The DNA reads as follows: TGTGCCAGCAGTGCGGGAAATCAAGAGACCCAGTACTTC. Its translation is CASSAGNQETQYF.